This T cell receptor beta chain was profiled in a study of spatial heterogeneity in lung cancer. Study findings and constraints: At resection, ubiquitous expanded tumor TCRs appeared in blood more than at follow-up.

V dropped 0 bases and J dropped 4 bases, with 7 bases sitting between them. Germline loops: CDR1 SGHRS, CDR2 YFSETQ. The CDR3 covers 13 residues. MiXCR, run by TCRdb on the 5' RACE reads, gives a single entry per CDR3 protein. The sample lists about 11,000 distinct CDR3 sequences, around 5.8% seen once, with over 25% in the top ten. This clonotype was counted at least ten times. No antigen is known for it. This beta chain came through as a stray read in a library set up for alpha chains, and its size says little. Sample time point: sample taken at primary tumor resection. No cell sorting; template was whole RNA from tumor, lung tissue or PBMC. Samples were obtained from some 72 donors, all untreated early-stage non-small cell lung cancer patients.

This chain joins TRBV5-1 and TRBJ1-1, with D tentatively TRBD1 (6 bases). This TCR derives from a male donor with early-stage non-small cell lung cancer. The sequencing used PBMCs, collected at surgery. The CDR3 nucleotides are TGCGCCAGCAGCTTGGAAGGGGGCACTGAAGCTTTCTTT. Protein sequence: CASSLEGGTEAFF.